This T cell receptor (beta chain) derives from a study of blood T cell repertoires in COVID-19 (dated by TCRdb to 2020 to 2022). About the full investigation: Samples from collaborators originated in the United States, Italy and Spain and spanned both the acute and convalescent phases of COVID-19. The prospective study material was composed of cDNA or gDNA derived from T cells, B-cell-depleted T cells, or PBMCs. Subjects who had been exposed to COVID-19, were actively infected with it, or had recovered from it provided the deeply sampled blood TCRbeta repertoires that made up the dataset. The repertoires were made available in a free public database intended to serve as a resource for research on the immune response to SARS-CoV-2. The samples were drawn from two sources: the first 160 participants of the ongoing ImmuneRACE study, and over 950 subjects contributed by 6 global collaborators. Sample metadata almost always included a de-identified subject ID, COVID-19 status, age in years and sex. Where available, HLA class I and class II types were taken from metadata supplied by the sample provider and were not determined by assay-based typing. Overall results and qualifications from the work: Clinical and demographic metadata were provided uncurated, with the amount varying by source and participant.

The immunoSEQ Assay, a bias-controlled multiplex PCR, was used to amplify TCRbeta CDR3 regions from genomic DNA. On the authors' methods: The number of nucleated cells in each sample was estimated by amplification of reference gene primers within the assay. Sequence reads were collapsed and filtered to measure the absolute abundance of every unique TCRbeta CDR3 rearrangement. Productive Simpson clonality was computed per sample as the square root of Simpson's diversity index over productive rearrangements. Held by TCRdb, this immuneACCESS table contains in-frame sequences only and omits some clones. Under half of the omission traces to an unresolved V gene where checked; the cause of the rest is unknown. V and J calls and clone size are those listed in that table; D and trimming were worked out from the DNA. Across this sample there are around 190,000 clones, with roughly 83% seen only once. Clones ranked in the top ten supply roughly 3.2% of the sample.

The CDR3, from cysteine to phenylalanine, totals 16 residues. The sequence is cut down to CDR3 DNA, 48 bases in frame from base 1. Clipping removes 5 bases from V and 6 bases from J, with 7 as the unmatched junction base count. Per the germline V gene (reference sequence), SGHAT is the CDR1 and FQDESV is the CDR2. Participants in the prospective study were enrolled through a virtual design, were aged about 18 to 100 years, and lived in about two dozen United States geographic areas. To assign participants to cohorts, the prospective study relied on clinical history that participants themselves reported in a screening survey and a study questionnaire. Recovered participants in ImmuneRACE Cohort 3 were defined as having two consecutive negative NP/OP PCR tests, clearance from a healthcare professional, or resolution of symptoms. In the prospective study, mobile phlebotomists collected whole blood, serum and a nasopharyngeal or oropharyngeal swab from each participant. Additional blood draws and questionnaires over an approximately two-month period could optionally be provided by prospective study participants. Blood samples from the prospective study were shipped frozen or at room temperature prior to DNA extraction.

Details on this clone: What this receptor recognizes is not known. Base-call qualities are not available, and no considerably larger clone is one nucleotide away.

The rearranged chain carries TRBV11-1 and TRBJ2-3; TRBD2 agrees with 14 junctional bases. Sequenced input: PBMCs or T cells enriched from blood (not recorded which). The sequence was collected from a woman in her twenties or thirties who had recovered from COVID-19. The nucleotides are TGTGCCAGCAGCCCCCGACTAGCGGGAGGGCCTGATACGCAGTATTTT. Its translation is CASSPRLAGGPDTQYF.